This T cell receptor beta chain comes out of a study of T-cell reconstitution after alpha-beta-depleted transplantation in children (dated by TCRdb to the mid-2010s). Regarding the complete study: T-cell immune reconstitution after TCRalphabeta/CD19-depleted allogeneic hematopoietic cell transplantation in children was quantitatively tracked in the study by means of TCR repertoire profiling.

Spanning cysteine to phenylalanine, the CDR3 consists of 11 amino acids. Only the CDR3 DNA is retained, 33 bases long and in frame from the first base. V sheds 7 bases and J sheds 3 bases, leaving 7 bases between their ends. CDR1 and CDR2 (MDHEN, SYDVKM) derive from the germline V gene. Libraries were made using PCR. Reads for this sample came from an Illumina HiSeq 2500. To normalize quantification of the TCRbeta repertoire, the TCR libraries were built with molecular barcoding that relied on unique molecular identifiers. Starting from the raw public reads, TCRdb applied fastp trimming at Q25, assembled clones with MiXCR and retained in-frame beta chains. Identical CDR3 protein sequences are pooled into one entry, listed with their most common genes and DNA. This sample gives roughly 89,000 distinct CDR3 sequences in total; 9% to 15% of them show up just once. In total, the top ten clones hold about 14% of the sample.

This clonotype was recorded at least ten times. Its target antigen remains unknown. Qualities for individual bases were not recorded, and no much larger clone is one base off. The sequence was collected from a human donor who donated a stem cell graft to a child with inherited bone marrow failure. This sample comprised PBMCs from the stem cell graft donor, obtained from the stem cell graft. The sequence is built from TRBV28 and TRBJ2-7; there is no confident call for the D gene. For the CDR3, the sequence is CASKSIYEQYF. The nucleotide sequence reads as follows: TGTGCCAGCAAGAGTATCTACGAGCAGTACTTC.